Below, 16 T cell receptor beta chains from the same sample are listed, as sequenced in a study of metastatic and nonmetastatic thyroid tumors (TCRdb year 2020). The library came from PCR. TCRdb records Illumina HiSeq 4000 as the sequencer. Using fastp at Q25 and MiXCR, TCRdb reprocessed the public reads and kept productive beta chains. This sample has approximately 9,000 clones in its table, and approximately 31% of those were observed once. The top ten constitute 16% of the sample. No patient had received any treatment before thyroid surgery. The specimen was adjacent normal tissue. These receptors all stem from a female donor with papillary thyroid cancer or a benign thyroid nodule (not recorded which). Some clones in this sample may be carry-over from other donors' samples.

This clone ranks as medium-sized. The same CDR3 also results from other DNA sequences found in this sample. The CDR3 bases are TGTGCCAGCAGTCGGACAGGGGTTTACTATGGCTACACCTTC. This encodes CASSRTGVYYGYTF. The chain is built from TRBV12-3 or TRBV12-4 and TRBJ1-2; 9 bases map to TRBD1. V trimming: 5 bases; J trimming: 3 bases; junction bases outside the gene matches: 4. The CDR3 is made up of 14 amino acids.

This clone has a handful of counts. This chain joins TRBV19 and TRBJ1-2; possibly TRBD1 for D (6 bases). CDR1 is LNHDA, CDR2 SQIVND, per germline (reference sequence). Deletions cut 6 bases from V and 4 bases from J, with 12 bases between. CDR3 length: 13 amino acids. The CDR3 DNA reads TGTGCCAGTAGCCGACAGGAGACCTATGGCTACACCTTC. Protein product: CASSRQETYGYTF.

To note about this clone: At one end the junction does not follow the germline gene, possibly because of a read error. The rearrangement links TRBV28 to TRBJ2-7; TRBD2 matches 7 bases. Germline CDR1 and CDR2: MDHEN and SYDVKM. This CDR3 has 15 amino acids. Here the CDR3 reads CSRRNLAERTYDQYF. In nucleotides, the CDR3 is TGTTCCAGAAGAAATCTAGCGGAGCGCACCTACGACCAGTACTTC.

This clone was recorded a few times. V usage is TRBV9 and J usage is TRBJ1-2; D is possibly TRBD1 (6 bases). Trimming pared 3 bases from V and 8 bases from J, leaving 14 bases between. The CDR3 consists of 13 residues. Per germline, CDR1 SGDLS and CDR2 YYNGEE. The CDR3, as DNA: TGTGCCAGCAGCGCCCAGGGGAGGGTCGGCTACACCTTC. Translating it yields CASSAQGRVGYTF.

The chain joins TRBV20-1 to TRBJ1-1; D remains ambiguous. CDR3 length: 13 residues. Germline CDR1 reads DFQATT; CDR2 reads SNEGSKA (reference sequence). Deletions cut 3 bases from V and 3 bases from J, with 11 bases between. CDR3 bases: TGCAGTGCTAGCCGTGGTTTTGACACTGAAGCTTTCTTT. It translates to CSASRGFDTEAFF.

The chain carries TRBV2 and TRBJ2-1, with 8 bases identical to TRBD2. The V gene's germline CDR1 is SNHLY and CDR2 FYNNEI. The CDR3 totals 17 residues. J was trimmed by 6 bases and V by 6 bases; bases with no gene match: 16. The CDR3 region is CASRGARTGTSVNEQFF. In DNA form, the CDR3 reads TGTGCCAGCAGGGGGGCCCGGACCGGGACTAGTGTCAATGAGCAGTTCTTC.

The chain combines TRBV10-3 with TRBJ1-2, with 7 bases aligning to TRBD1. Germline CDR1 and CDR2: ENHRY and SYGVKD. The CDR3 is 14 residues long. V lost 4 bases and J lost 8; bases outside the gene matches: 10. Here the CDR3 reads CAISGQGGTLGYTF. In DNA form, the CDR3 reads TGTGCCATCAGTGGACAGGGTGGAACTTTGGGCTACACCTTC.

The chain carries TRBV5-5 and TRBJ2-2; 8 nucleotides agree with TRBD2. Germline assignment: CDR1 SGHKS and CDR2 YYEKEE (reference sequence). CDR3 size: 15 residues. V trimming: 2 bases; J trimming: 2 bases; junction bases outside the gene matches: 2. DNA for the CDR3: TGTGCCAGCAGCTTCGGGGGGGGTAACACCGGGGAGCTGTTTTTT. This codes for CASSFGGGNTGELFF. The variable domain in full, with the rest retrieved from reference TRBV5-5 and TRBJ2-2, is DAGVTQSPTHLIKTRGQQVTLRCSPISGHKSVSWYQQVLGQGPQFIFQYYEKEERGRGNFPDRFSARQFPNYSSELNVNALLLGDSALYLCASSFGGGNTGELFFGEGSRLTVL.

This clone is large in the sample. The chain joins TRBV2 to TRBJ1-2; D remains ambiguous. Trimming removed 5 bases at V and 3 bases at J, with 10 bases between. CDR3 length equals 13 residues. CDR1 is SNHLY and CDR2 is FYNNEI in the germline V gene. The CDR3 region is CASSPGSHYGYTF. The CDR3 nucleotides are TGTGCCAGCAGTCCCGGGTCCCACTATGGCTACACCTTC.

A few counts support this clone. The J gene is TRBJ1-1, the V gene TRBV19; D remains unclear. The germline CDR1 and CDR2 sequences are LNHDA and SQIVND (reference sequence). The CDR3 length is 11 residues. Trimming removed 9 bases from V and 7 bases from J, with 12 bases in between. Here the CDR3 reads CASHAFGEAFF. For the CDR3, the DNA is TGTGCCAGCCACGCCTTCGGTGAAGCTTTCTTT.

The chain employs TRBV30 and TRBJ1-5, with 7 bases identical to TRBD1. From germline, CDR1 is GTSNPN and CDR2 SVGIG (reference sequence). There are 14 residues in the CDR3. V lost 2 bases to trimming and J lost 5 bases; unmatched junction nucleotides: 6. In DNA, the CDR3 is TGTGCCTGGAGTCAGGGACAGTACGATCAGCCCCAGCATTTT. Its translation is CAWSQGQYDQPQHF.

The chain uses TRBV6-1 and TRBJ2-7; a weak D match, TRBD2 (6 bases). V dropped 7 bases and J dropped 3 bases, with 13 bases sitting between them. Germline CDR1 MNHNS, CDR2 SASEGT. This CDR3 has 13 residues. CDR3 DNA sequence: TGTGCCAGCAAAATCCCGGGGGTCTACGAGCAGTACTTC. It encodes CASKIPGVYEQYF.

V usage is TRBV5-4 and J usage is TRBJ1-1, with 7 bases lining up with TRBD1. The CDR3 spans 15 residues. V shed 4 bases, J shed 10 bases, and the junction held 16 bases outside the gene matches. Germline V gene lookup returns CDR1 SGHNT and CDR2 YYREEE (reference sequence). The CDR3: CASSTSLTGRNGAFF. DNA for the CDR3: TGTGCCAGCAGCACATCCTTGACAGGGAGGAACGGAGCTTTCTTT.

This clone is medium-sized (0.01 to 0.1%) in the sample. The genes are TRBV2 and TRBJ2-3, with 10 bases that match TRBD2. Unmatched junction bases numbered 6, after V lost 6 bases and J lost 6 bases. This CDR3 has 14 amino acids. In germline, CDR1 is SNHLY, CDR2 FYNNEI. CDR3 nucleotides: TGTGCCAGCAGGCCTAGCGGGAGTGTTGATACGCAGTATTTT. Translation: CASRPSGSVDTQYF.

Within the sample, this clone is medium-sized. CDR3 sequence (DNA): TGTGCCAGCACCAGGACAGAAAATAGCAATCAGCCCCAGCATTTT. Translating gives CASTRTENSNQPQHF. The chain uses TRBV2 and TRBJ1-5; TRBD1 is a possible D gene (6 bases). The CDR3 has 15 amino acids. Trimming took off 7 bases at V and 0 bases at J, with 13 bases between the two ends. Germline CDR1 SNHLY, CDR2 FYNNEI.

This chain uses TRBV11-2 with TRBJ2-3, with D hard to call. Looked up from germline, CDR1 is SGHAT and CDR2 is FQNNGV. The CDR3 loop spans 16 amino acids. V shed 8 bases and J shed 2 bases, with 20 bases lying between them. For the CDR3, the DNA is TGTGCCAGCGGCATTGGTGGCGGAACATACACAGATACGCAGTATTTT. Residues: CASGIGGGTYTDTQYF.